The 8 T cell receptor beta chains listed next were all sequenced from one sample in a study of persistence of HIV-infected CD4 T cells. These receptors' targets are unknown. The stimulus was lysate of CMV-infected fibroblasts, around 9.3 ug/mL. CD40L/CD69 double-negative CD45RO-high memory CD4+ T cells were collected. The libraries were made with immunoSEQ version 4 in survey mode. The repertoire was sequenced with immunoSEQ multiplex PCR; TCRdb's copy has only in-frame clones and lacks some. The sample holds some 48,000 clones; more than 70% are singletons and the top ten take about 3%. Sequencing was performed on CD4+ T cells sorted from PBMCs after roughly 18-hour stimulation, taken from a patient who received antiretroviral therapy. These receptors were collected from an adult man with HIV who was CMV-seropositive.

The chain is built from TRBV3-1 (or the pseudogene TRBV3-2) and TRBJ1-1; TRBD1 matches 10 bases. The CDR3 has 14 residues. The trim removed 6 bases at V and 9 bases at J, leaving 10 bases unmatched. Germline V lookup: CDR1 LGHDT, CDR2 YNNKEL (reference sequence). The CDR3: CASRHGTGVDQAFF. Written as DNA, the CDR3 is TGTGCCAGCAGGCACGGGACAGGGGTAGATCAAGCTTTCTTT.

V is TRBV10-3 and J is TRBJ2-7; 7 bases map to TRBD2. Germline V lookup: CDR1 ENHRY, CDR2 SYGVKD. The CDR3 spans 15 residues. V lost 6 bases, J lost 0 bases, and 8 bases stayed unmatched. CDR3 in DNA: TGTGCCATCAGAAGCGGGGCTACCAGCTCCTACGAGCAGTACTTC. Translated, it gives CAIRSGATSSYEQYF.

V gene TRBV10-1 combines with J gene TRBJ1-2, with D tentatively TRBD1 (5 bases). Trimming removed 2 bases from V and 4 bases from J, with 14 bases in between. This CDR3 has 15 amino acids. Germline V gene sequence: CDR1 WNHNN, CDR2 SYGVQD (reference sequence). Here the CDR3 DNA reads TGCGCCAGCAGTGAGGGGTCGGAACAGGTCTATGGCTACACCTTC. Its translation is CASSEGSEQVYGYTF.

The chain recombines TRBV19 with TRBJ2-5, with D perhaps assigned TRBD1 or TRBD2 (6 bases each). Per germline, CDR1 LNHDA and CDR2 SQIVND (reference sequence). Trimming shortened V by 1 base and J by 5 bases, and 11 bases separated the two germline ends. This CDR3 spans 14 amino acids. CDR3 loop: CASSIVGGWETQYF. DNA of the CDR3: TGTGCCAGTAGTATAGTGGGGGGCTGGGAGACCCAGTACTTC.

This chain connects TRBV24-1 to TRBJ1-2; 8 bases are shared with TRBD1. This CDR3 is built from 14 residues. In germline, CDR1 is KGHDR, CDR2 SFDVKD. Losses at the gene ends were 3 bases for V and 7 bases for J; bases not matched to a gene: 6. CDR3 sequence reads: CATSDRTGRAGYTF. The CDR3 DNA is TGTGCCACCAGTGATCGGACAGGGCGAGCTGGCTACACCTTC.

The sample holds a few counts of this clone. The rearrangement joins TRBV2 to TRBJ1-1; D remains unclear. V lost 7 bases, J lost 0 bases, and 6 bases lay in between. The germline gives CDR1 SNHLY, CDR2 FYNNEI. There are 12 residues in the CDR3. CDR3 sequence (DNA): TGTGCCAGCAATAGAGTGAACACTGAAGCTTTCTTT. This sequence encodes CASNRVNTEAFF.

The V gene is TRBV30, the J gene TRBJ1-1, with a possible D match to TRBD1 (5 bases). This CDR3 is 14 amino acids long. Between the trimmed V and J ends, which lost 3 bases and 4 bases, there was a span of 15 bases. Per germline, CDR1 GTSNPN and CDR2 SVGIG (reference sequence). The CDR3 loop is CAWRPGEMGTEAFF. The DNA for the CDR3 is TGTGCCTGGAGACCGGGGGAGATGGGCACTGAAGCTTTCTTT.

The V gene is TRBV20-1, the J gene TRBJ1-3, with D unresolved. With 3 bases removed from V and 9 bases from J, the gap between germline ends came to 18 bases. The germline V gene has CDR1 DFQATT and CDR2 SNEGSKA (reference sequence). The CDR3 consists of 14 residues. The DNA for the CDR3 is TGCAGTGCTAGTGTCCCACCGGGCCGGGGCACCATATATTTT. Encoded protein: CSASVPPGRGTIYF.